This T cell receptor beta chain stems from a study of cytomegalovirus exposure and HLA in healthy donors (dated by TCRdb to 2016 to 2017). Background on the whole study: An earlier analysis of 587 of the donors reported about 280 Gb of sequence data and roughly 120 million unique TCR beta sequences obtained from roughly 170 million T cells. Approximately 310 gigabases of sequencing data and 80 million or so unique TCR sequences were included in an early release covering 550 to 650 HLA-typed donors. Among the roughly 400 genotyped donors, around 81% belonged to the genetic ancestry cluster associated with self-reported Caucasian donors. The study aimed to test whether cataloging public T cell receptors could reveal signatures of past pathogen exposure. The T cell repertoires of 550 to 850 subjects were profiled by immunosequencing and related to cytomegalovirus serostatus. Along with the approximately 670-subject first cohort, a separate validation cohort of 120 different subjects was used. To predict cytomegalovirus infection status, the study brought together high-throughput TCR immunosequencing, statistical association of individual TCRs with disease status, and machine learning. In a later analysis, previously published TCR beta repertoires from several hundred donors were re-analyzed and high-resolution HLA genotyping was added so that TCR occurrence patterns could be studied. Rather than drawing on any new phenotypic data, the later analysis identified candidate immune exposures from TCR beta sequences and the way those sequences occurred across donors. An earlier analysis of 587 of the donors applied high-throughput TCR beta sequencing to assess whether each TCR beta V gene segment acted as functional or pseudogenic. Donor age, sex, ethnicity and CMV serostatus were compiled together with the repertoire data. Genome-wide SNP genotypes for about 65% of the roughly 670 donors were used in a later genetic analysis, which treated that subset as a discovery cohort. All discovery cohort repertoires had been generated using a single sequencing platform. Class I and class II HLA loci were covered by the typing at four-digit resolution. Typing coverage varied by locus: roughly 620-630 donors for A, B, C, DRB1 and DQB1; roughly 520 for DQA1; approximately 570 for DPA1; roughly 450 for DPB1. Four or five DR-DQ haplotypes were treated as single units for association and clustering because of strong linkage in the cohort. Among around 400 genotyped donors of the cohort, an average of approximately 240,000 unique TCR beta nucleotide sequences were sequenced per donor, around 20% of them non-productive.

Broader findings and caveats from the paper: A cluster of highly shared sequence variants was judged likely to represent a technical artifact of the sequencing pipeline. Assigning TCR associations to individual alleles was difficult when HLA alleles, especially DR and DQ, strongly co-occurred. Because HLA typing was unavailable for some donors at each locus, only the typed subset was used in association tests. In a later analysis, HLA-associated TCR beta chains were found to be more clonally expanded and to have lower generation probabilities than equally common non-associated chains. In a later analysis, some 17,000 TCR beta sequences were associated with specific HLA alleles at a false discovery rate of 0.05. Linkage disequilibrium might explain the correlated functional status among segregating V segments, but an unknown experimental factor could not be excluded. Three of the identified cytomegalovirus-associated TCR beta chains were confirmed in vitro to be specific for cytomegalovirus antigens. Because counts were too low, roughly 17 rarely observed V segments, including chromosome 9 orphons, were left out of the earlier analysis of 500 to 750 of the donors. In both the original and validation cohorts, the classifier was reported to diagnose cytomegalovirus status with high specificity and sensitivity. A later analysis reported that several top co-occurrence clusters appeared linked to parvovirus B19, influenza, CMV and Epstein-Barr virus. It was suggested by the authors that the approach could potentially be generalized to other disease states and immunological phenotypes. A further reported finding was that TCR beta sequences accurately predicted the HLA-A and HLA-B alleles for most subjects in the first cohort. A later genetic analysis reported fewer N-insertions in productive TCRs among donors in an Asian-associated ancestry cluster than the roughly 650-donor mean. This cohort had only TCR beta chains sequenced, and the lack of alpha or paired-chain data limited which features could be detected. For the cohort, immune exposure information was limited to CMV serostatus. In an earlier analysis of about 600 of the donors, most TCR beta V segments appeared in productive rearrangements about 87% or about 30% of the time, broadly matching IMGT annotations. In a later analysis, TCR association rates were found to vary across HLA loci, with the most associated TCRs seen for DRB1 alleles and the fewest for HLA-C alleles. An association between a missense DCLRE1C variant and V-gene and J-gene trimming of TCR beta chains was found in a later genetic analysis and replicated in an independent cohort. Across donors, most TCR sequences were observed very rarely, whereas some public TCRs were present in many individuals. The study gave a list of 150 to 200 TCR beta chains associated with cytomegalovirus. Most CMV-associated TCR beta chains appeared to be HLA-restricted in a later analysis, and the HLA associations seemed to be driven largely by CMV exposure. Roughly uniform sequencing depth across donors was assumed in presence/absence analyses, although this assumption may not hold.

The library was built by means of the immunoSEQ multiplex PCR assay. For the multiplex PCR, a mixture combining 60 forward primers for TCR Vbeta segments and 13 reverse primers for TCR Jbeta segments was used. Amplification of the CDR3 region of rearranged TCR beta genes was performed with a multiplex PCR assay on genomic DNA. The amplified TCR beta libraries were sequenced on the Illumina HiSeq System as 87-base-pair reads. Turning to the authors' computational methods: Across the roughly 640 repertoires, a later analysis counted tens of millions of unique TCR beta chains, approximately 10 million of which were shared by at least two donors. Raw reads were error-corrected and collapsed into unique sequences with a nearest-neighbor algorithm that merged closely related sequences to remove PCR and sequencing errors. CDR3 sequences were aligned to IMGT reference sequences to assign V, D and J gene segments. For a sequence to be retained, a match of at least six nucleotides to both a V gene segment and a J gene segment was required. A rearrangement counted as productive if the CDR3 had no stop codons and remained in frame with V and J, and every other rearrangement counted as non-productive. CDR3 was defined according to IMGT convention as the region running from the second conserved V-encoded cysteine to the conserved J-encoded phenylalanine. Sequences without an unambiguous match to a single V gene segment were excluded from the earlier analysis of approximately 560 of the donors. In an earlier analysis of roughly 500 of the donors, V segments were called functional above 56.7% productive rearrangements and were called segregating when the between-donor standard deviation exceeded 5%. A statistical classification framework was built to diagnose cytomegalovirus status from the catalog of TCR beta chain sequences. In a later analysis, TCR nucleotide sequences were compared against IMGT/GENE-DB human TR gene sequences so that V and J genes could be assigned. A later analysis assigned CDR3 sequences and most-parsimonious VDJ recombination scenarios with the TCRdist pipeline. A later analysis defined each TCR beta chain by its CDR3 amino acid sequence plus V-gene family, and excluded reads lacking a unique V-gene family. To address suspected cross-contamination and a sequencing artifact, a later analysis removed 450 to 700 highly shared, low-generation-probability nucleotide sequences. In a later analysis, a clonal expansion index was calculated for each public chain from normalized within-repertoire ranks of inferred template counts. In a later analysis, generation probabilities were computed using a VDJ recombination model fitted to out-of-frame rearrangements, and the results were checked against IGoR. A later analysis scored TCR-TCR, TCR-HLA and TCR-CMV co-occurrence with hypergeometric tests, applying a repertoire-size bias correction to TCR pairs. To estimate false discovery rates, a later analysis permuted the HLA or CMV assignments 20 times. A later analysis grouped co-occurring TCRs with DBSCAN, adding TCRdist sequence similarity when clustering within HLA-allele-positive subsets. Repertoires with fewer than 30,000 or more than 120,000 public chains were left out of co-occurrence clustering, as were several repertoires with anomalous nucleotide sharing. TCRdb took over this immuneACCESS table, retaining in-frame rearrangements with V and J assigned. Such tables are incomplete; in checked studies, under half of the missing clones stem from an unresolved V gene, and the remainder is unexplained. V and J calls and clone size are copied from that table; D and trimming were computed from the DNA. The sample table lists around 170,000 clones, approximately 80% of them with a count of one. The ten most abundant clones make up around 1.6% of the sample.

A word on this clone: Its recognized antigen is unknown. Base quality data are lacking; no much larger clone is found one base away.

The cohort comprised 666 healthy bone marrow donors. At the time of sampling, all cohort members were nominally healthy, though unrecorded immune exposures were likely present. The donor tested CMV seronegative and was one of the 352 seronegative cohort members. A peripheral blood sample was provided by each donor, and peripheral blood mononuclear cells were used for TCR beta sequencing. The Qiagen DNeasy Blood Extraction Kit was used to extract genomic DNA from the blood cell samples. Material: PBMCs. The sequence derives from a man aged 18-30 years in good health and CMV-seronegative.

Here the CDR3 is given as CASSATSGGAGGELFF. The DNA sequence is as follows: TGTGCCAGCAGCGCCACTAGCGGGGGGGCCGGCGGGGAGCTGTTTTTT. This chain is built from TRBV5-8 and TRBJ2-2; 13 central bases correspond to TRBD2. Trimming removed 4 bases from V and 7 bases from J; the gene matches leave 7 bases unexplained. Taken from cysteine to phenylalanine, the CDR3 has 16 residues. Only the CDR3 DNA stays, 48 bases, in frame from base 1. CDR1 SGHTS and CDR2 YDEGEE are derived from the germline V gene.